This entry concerns a single TCR beta chain. Its matching antigen is unknown. The sample comes from a study of early T cells in non-severe SARS-CoV-2 infection. Broader study findings: VDJdb matching, biased toward anti-spike CD8 responses, missed private and CD4 specificities.

TCRdb fed the 5' RACE reads into MiXCR, producing one record per CDR3 protein. The sample yields roughly 100,000 distinct CDR3 sequences, around 13% seen once. The CDR3 is made up of 15 amino acids. The V gene's germline CDR1 is LNHDA and CDR2 SQIVND (reference sequence). The V segment lost 1 base and the J segment 2 bases; nucleotides outside the gene matches: 4. The sequenced sample consisted of whole blood. The TCR was taken from an adult who was a healthcare worker with PCR-confirmed SARS-CoV-2 infection or an uninfected control (not recorded which). This chain uses TRBV19 with TRBJ2-7; 8 bases agree with TRBD2. CDR3 sequence reads: CASSIGLARPYEQYF. The CDR3 region has the DNA TGTGCCAGTAGTATAGGACTAGCGAGACCCTACGAGCAGTACTTC.